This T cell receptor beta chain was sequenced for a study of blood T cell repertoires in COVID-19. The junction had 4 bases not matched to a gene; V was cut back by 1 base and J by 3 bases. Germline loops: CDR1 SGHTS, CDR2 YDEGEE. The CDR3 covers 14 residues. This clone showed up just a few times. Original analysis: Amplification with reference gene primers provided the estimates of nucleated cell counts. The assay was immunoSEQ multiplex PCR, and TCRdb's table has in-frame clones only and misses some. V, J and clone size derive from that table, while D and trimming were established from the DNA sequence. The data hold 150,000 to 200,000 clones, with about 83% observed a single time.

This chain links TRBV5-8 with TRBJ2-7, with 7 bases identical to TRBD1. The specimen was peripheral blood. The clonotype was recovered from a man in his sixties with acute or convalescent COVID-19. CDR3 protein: CASSLRTGNYEQYF. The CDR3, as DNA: TGTGCCAGCAGCTTGAGGACAGGCAACTACGAGCAGTACTTC. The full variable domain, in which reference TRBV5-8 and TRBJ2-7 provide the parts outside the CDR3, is EAGVTQSPTHLIKTRGQQATLRCSPISGHTSVYWYQQALGLGLQFLLWYDEGEERNRGNFPPRFSGRQFPNYSSELNVNALELEDSALYLCASSLRTGNYEQYFGPGTRLTVT.